What follows are 22 T cell receptor beta chains derived from one specimen sequenced in a study of T cell repertoires in cytomegalovirus infection. TCRdb redid the calling of the reads with MiXCR, one entry per CDR3 protein. The sample lists about 360,000 distinct CDR3 sequences, 15% to 20% occurring once. Sequencing was carried out using PBMCs. The receptors shown here come from a human donor in good health (CMV status not recorded). Some clones in this sample may be carry-over from other donors' samples.

This clonotype was seen a few times. This rearrangement joins TRBV6-2 or TRBV6-3 to TRBJ2-7; D is perhaps TRBD1 (6 bases). CDR1 and CDR2 from the germline V gene are MNHEY and SVGEGT. This CDR3 is 14 amino acids long. The germline V and J ends were trimmed by 6 bases and 1 base, with 13 bases remaining between them. CDR3 sequence: CASSKWTVSYEQYF. In DNA form, the CDR3 reads TGTGCCAGCAGCAAGTGGACAGTTTCCTACGAGCAGTACTTC.

Ten or more counts support this clonotype. One end of the junction does not line up with germline, which may come from a read error. V and J are TRBV12-3 or TRBV12-4 and TRBJ2-1; no definite D call. The CDR3 loop spans 11 amino acids. The CDR3 nucleotides are TGTGCCAGCAGCTTAGTCAATGAGCAGTTCTTC. Its translation: CASSLVNEQFF.

This clonotype was observed many times. The V gene is TRBV7-2, the J gene TRBJ2-7, with D tentatively TRBD2 (5 bases). This CDR3 has 16 amino acids. V was trimmed by 0 bases and J by 0 bases, leaving 12 bases between them. CDR1 is SGHTA, CDR2 FQGNSA, per germline. The CDR3 DNA reads as TGTGCCAGCAGCTTAGCAGCGGCCGGAAGCTCCTACGAGCAGTACTTC. Amino acids: CASSLAAAGSSYEQYF.

A few counts support this clonotype. V gene TRBV20-1 combines with J gene TRBJ2-5, with D perhaps TRBD2 (5 bases). This CDR3 has 12 amino acids. Germline CDR1 DFQATT, CDR2 SNEGSKA (reference sequence). V was cut by 5 bases and J by 4 bases, with 11 bases left in between. The CDR3 DNA reads TGCAGTGCTGTGGGCGGAGGAGAGACCCAGTACTTC. Encoded protein: CSAVGGGETQYF.

This clonotype was detected many times. The rearrangement joins TRBV7-2 to TRBJ1-6, with D uncertain. Trimming stripped 0 bases from V and 0 bases from J, with 9 bases between. This CDR3 spans 17 amino acids. CDR1 and CDR2 (germline): SGHTA, FQGNSA. In DNA form, the CDR3 reads TGTGCCAGCAGCTTAGCTGTCTCGAGCTCCTATAATTCACCCCTCCACTTT. Translating it yields CASSLAVSSSYNSPLHF.

This clonotype was seen a few times. The chain has TRBV29-1 and TRBJ1-2; D gene unclear. Germline V gene sequence: CDR1 SQVTM, CDR2 ANQGSEA. The V and J ends lost 1 base and 7 bases respectively, with 1 base between them. The CDR3 spans 9 residues. This CDR3 reads CSVEGGYTF. CDR3 DNA sequence: TGCAGCGTTGAAGGTGGCTACACCTTC.

CDR3 DNA sequence: TGTGCCAGCAGCCCTCTAGACGGGGCTAGCGGTTCAAAATTGGACCAGTTCTTC. It specifies CASSPLDGASGSKLDQFF. This chain links TRBV5-4 with TRBJ2-1; TRBD2 aligns across 7 bases. This CDR3 comprises 18 residues. Per germline, CDR1 SGHNT and CDR2 YYREEE (reference sequence). V trimming: 4 bases; J trimming: 13 bases; junction bases outside the gene matches: 26. The full variable domain, its missing parts supplied by reference TRBV5-4 and TRBJ2-1, is ETGVTQSPTHLIKTRGQQVTLRCSSQSGHNTVSWYQQALGQGPQFIFQYYREEENGRGNFPPRFSGLQFPNYSSELNVNALELDDSALYLCASSPLDGASGSKLDQFFGPGTRLTVL.

This clonotype has a handful of counts. V gene TRBV12-5 combines with J gene TRBJ1-1; 7 nucleotides agree with TRBD1. The CDR3 runs to 14 residues. The J segment lost 1 base and the V segment lost 7 bases, leaving 6 bases of the junction unmatched. Germline lookup yields CDR1 LGHNT and CDR2 FRNRAP. The CDR3 nucleotides read TGTGCTAGTGCCATGACAGGGACGAACACTGAAGCTTTCTTT. It encodes CASAMTGTNTEAFF. Complete variable domain (other parts from reference TRBV12-5 and TRBJ1-1): DARVTQTPRHKVTEMGQEVTMRCQPILGHNTVFWYRQTMMQGLELLAYFRNRAPLDDSGMPKDRFSAEMPDATLATLKIQPSEPRDSAVYFCASAMTGTNTEAFFGQGTRLTVV.

The chain has TRBV6-5 and TRBJ2-5; tentatively, D is TRBD2 (5 bases). Deletions cut 5 bases from V and 7 bases from J, with 11 bases between. This CDR3 has 12 amino acids. The germline CDR1 and CDR2 sequences are MNHEY and SVGAGI. CDR3 in amino acids: CASSHSAGTQYF. CDR3 sequence (DNA): TGTGCCAGCAGTCACAGTGCGGGGACCCAGTACTTC.

The chain couples TRBV20-1 to TRBJ1-5; tentatively, D is TRBD1 (6 bases). CDR1 and CDR2 (germline): DFQATT, SNEGSKA (reference sequence). This CDR3 spans 16 amino acids. Trimming cost V 0 bases and J 4 bases, with 16 bases left between them. CDR3 bases: TGCAGTGCTAGAGACACGGGGGCCGGCCTAAATCAGCCCCAGCATTTT. Translation: CSARDTGAGLNQPQHF.

There are many counts of this clonotype. The chain employs TRBV12-3 or TRBV12-4 and TRBJ2-7, with TRBD2 matching 12 bases. V shed 0 bases, J shed 1 base, and the junction held 1 base outside the gene matches. The CDR3 runs 16 residues. The chain's CDR3 is CASSLALAGGSYEQYF. The CDR3 DNA follows: TGTGCCAGCAGTTTAGCGCTAGCGGGAGGGTCCTACGAGCAGTACTTC.

This clonotype was detected ten times or more. The chain joins TRBV7-6 to TRBJ2-7, with 10 bases that match TRBD1. CDR3 length: 17 amino acids. Germline V gene data show CDR1 as SGHVS and CDR2 as FNYEAQ. The J segment lost 0 bases and the V segment lost 5 bases, leaving 10 bases of the junction unmatched. The CDR3 nucleotides are TGTGCCAGCAGCCCAAGCGCGGACAGGGGGAACTCCTACGAGCAGTACTTC. Protein: CASSPSADRGNSYEQYF. Full variable domain (missing parts from reference TRBV7-6 and TRBJ2-7): GAGVSQSPRYKVTKRGQDVALRCDPISGHVSLYWYRQALGQGPEFLTYFNYEAQQDKSGLPNDRFSAERPEGSISTLTIQRTEQRDSAMYRCASSPSADRGNSYEQYFGPGTRLTVT.

This clonotype was counted at least ten times. The chain is built from TRBV7-2 and TRBJ2-3; D call uncertain. Per germline, CDR1 SGHTA and CDR2 FQGNSA. CDR3 size: 13 residues. Between the trimmed V and J ends, which lost 0 bases and 3 bases, there was a span of 4 bases. CDR3 DNA sequence: TGTGCCAGCAGCTTAGCGCTTACAGATACGCAGTATTTT. Its protein product is CASSLALTDTQYF.

This clonotype occurred many times. This chain links TRBV7-9 with TRBJ1-2, with D unclear. The V end lost 6 bases, the J end lost 1 base, and 27 bases lay between the germline ends. CDR3 length: 19 residues. Looked up from germline, CDR1 is SEHNR and CDR2 is FQNEAQ (reference sequence). This CDR3 reads CASRRTTGFRDTDNYGYTF. In nucleotides, the CDR3 is TGTGCCAGCAGACGAACCACCGGATTCCGCGACACCGATAACTATGGCTACACCTTC.

This clonotype was detected ten times or more. The chain uses TRBV7-2 and TRBJ2-1, with D possibly being TRBD1 (5 bases). The CDR3 consists of 12 residues. V was pared by 4 bases and J by 9 bases, with 10 bases between. Germline CDR1 and CDR2: SGHTA and FQGNSA. This CDR3 reads CASSSNTGEQFF. In nucleotides, the CDR3 is TGTGCCAGCAGCTCAAATACAGGTGAGCAGTTCTTC.

This clonotype has ten or more counts. The gene calls are TRBV7-2 and TRBJ1-6; D is uncertain. The CDR3 spans 14 residues. Germline V lookup: CDR1 SGHTA, CDR2 FQGNSA. V was clipped by 1 base and J by 14 bases, with 15 bases between them. DNA for the CDR3: TGTGCCAGCAGCTTAGGTCCAGATTTGGCGACCCTCCACTTT. Translation: CASSLGPDLATLHF.

This clonotype appeared a few times. This chain connects TRBV20-1 to TRBJ2-3; no firm D call. CDR3 length: 11 amino acids. V lost 3 bases and J lost 6, with 7 bases in between. The germline V gene has CDR1 DFQATT and CDR2 SNEGSKA (reference sequence). The CDR3 bases are TGCAGTGCTAGTGGAGCTGATACGCAGTATTTT. Protein: CSASGADTQYF.

This clonotype was detected ten times or more. The chain combines TRBV20-1 with TRBJ2-7; 10 nucleotides match TRBD2. Germline V gives CDR1 DFQATT, CDR2 SNEGSKA (reference sequence). The V gene end was trimmed by 6 bases and the J gene end by 3 bases; junction bases not matched to a gene: 2. The CDR3 has 12 amino acids. The CDR3 bases are TGCAGTGCGATAGCGGGGGGCTACGAGCAGTACTTC. Its protein is CSAIAGGYEQYF.

This clonotype was seen more than once but under ten times. The gene calls are TRBV15 and TRBJ2-1; D remains ambiguous. V lost 5 bases to trimming and J lost 8 bases, with 10 bases between them. This CDR3 is built from 12 residues. Per germline, CDR1 LNHNV and CDR2 YYDKDF (reference sequence). CDR3 region: CATSARRYEQFF. The CDR3 nucleotides read TGTGCCACCAGCGCACGGCGTTATGAGCAGTTCTTC.

There are many counts of this clonotype. The chain uses TRBV7-2 and TRBJ2-1; D call uncertain. CDR1 is SGHTA, CDR2 FQGNSA, per germline. The V end was cut by 1 base, the J end by 15 bases, with 22 bases between. The length of the CDR3 is 15 residues. The CDR3 region has the DNA TGTGCCAGCAGCTTAGACAATATGCGGCCTCACCTGCGGTTCTTC. This codes for CASSLDNMRPHLRFF.

The rearrangement uses TRBV4-1 and TRBJ2-2, with D unclear. Trimming pared 0 bases from V and 13 bases from J, leaving 15 bases between. Germline V gives CDR1 MGHRA, CDR2 YSYEKL. This CDR3 has 14 residues. The CDR3 DNA follows: TGCGCCAGCAGCCAAGATCTCAGGTCCCCCCGGCTGTTTTTT. Its translation is CASSQDLRSPRLFF.

In this sample, this clonotype turned up many times. The genes are TRBV7-2 and TRBJ2-7; D may be TRBD2 (6 bases). Germline assignment: CDR1 SGHTA and CDR2 FQGNSA. V was trimmed by 2 bases and J by 3 bases, leaving 14 bases between them. The CDR3 is 15 amino acids. CDR3 residues: CASSLSAGPGYEQYF. The CDR3 region has the DNA TGTGCCAGCAGCTTATCGGCGGGGCCCGGCTACGAGCAGTACTTC.